Listed below are T cell receptor beta chains from one sample, sequenced in a study of early T cells in non-severe SARS-CoV-2 infection. A single record per CDR3 protein comes from TCRdb applying MiXCR to the 5' RACE reads. In the table there are 60,000 to 85,000 distinct CDR3 sequences, around 15% of which are singletons. Sequenced: whole blood. All receptors derive from an adult who was a healthcare worker with PCR-confirmed SARS-CoV-2 infection or an uninfected control (not recorded which). Both conserved end residues are part of each CDR3. The order of the fields is D gene, J gene, V gene, clone size, CDR3 length, CDR3 protein, CDR3 DNA. A D gene is named only where the DNA matches it firmly. Only part of the rows carry a size: once, few, many, or a class if the clone is expanded.

>NA|TRBJ1-6|TRBV28|few|13
CASSLLRLTPLHF
TGTGCCAGCAGTTTACTGCGGTTAACACCCCTCCACTTT
>TRBD1|TRBJ2-5|TRBV28|NA|13
CASSGDREETQYF
TGTGCCAGCAGTGGGGACAGGGAAGAGACCCAGTACTTC
>NA|TRBJ2-7|TRBV7-4|NA|13
CASREDSPYEQYF
TGTGCCAGCAGGGAGGACTCTCCCTACGAGCAGTACTTC
>NA|TRBJ2-3|TRBV4-2|few|12
CASSQENSPEYF
TGTGCCAGCAGCCAAGAAAACTCCCCGGAGTATTTT
>NA|TRBJ1-2|TRBV19|few|14
CASSTSRSGQGYTF
TGTGCCAGTAGTACCTCCCGTTCGGGTCAAGGCTACACCTTC
>NA|TRBJ2-7|TRBV6-1|few|14
CASSSGEWSYEQYF
TGTGCCAGCAGTTCGGGGGAATGGTCCTACGAGCAGTACTTC
>TRBD2|TRBJ2-7|TRBV7-2|NA|15
CASSRLAGAWNEQYF
TGTGCCAGCAGCCGACTAGCGGGAGCGTGGAACGAGCAGTACTTC
>TRBD1|TRBJ2-2|TRBV4-1|few|16
CASSRRDRGHRGELFF
TGCGCCAGCAGCCGCAGGGACAGGGGTCACCGCGGGGAGCTGTTTTTT
>TRBD2|TRBJ2-7|TRBV12-3/TRBV12-4|NA|16
CASSHDRGLAGDEQYF
TGTGCCAGCAGCCACGATAGAGGTCTAGCGGGGGACGAGCAGTACTTC
>NA|TRBJ2-3|TRBV19|few|13
CASSPTPTDTQYF
TGTGCCAGTAGCCCTACTCCCACAGATACGCAGTATTTT
>TRBD1|TRBJ1-1|TRBV13|NA|16
CASSPGTARMNTEAFF
TGTGCCAGCAGCCCCGGGACAGCCCGGATGAACACTGAAGCTTTCTTT
>NA|TRBJ2-7|TRBV7-9|few|13
CASSLETHYEQYF
TGTGCCAGCAGCTTAGAGACCCATTACGAGCAGTACTTC
>NA|TRBJ2-7|TRBV5-1|NA|13
CASSLVGDGEQYF
TGCGCCAGCAGCTTGGTGGGGGATGGCGAGCAGTACTTC
>NA|TRBJ2-1|TRBV29-1|NA|12
CSVQRERVEQFF
TGCAGCGTCCAGCGAGAGCGGGTTGAGCAGTTCTTC
>TRBD1|TRBJ2-3|TRBV29-1|NA|13
CSAVDREADTQYF
TGCAGCGCCGTGGACAGGGAGGCAGATACGCAGTATTTT
>NA|TRBJ1-6|TRBV3-1|few|14
CASSPGRGNSPLHF
TGTGCCAGCAGCCCCGGGAGGGGGAATTCACCCCTCCACTTT
>NA|TRBJ2-5|TRBV10-1|NA|12
CASSGIQETQYF
TGCGCCAGCAGTGGGATCCAAGAGACCCAGTACTTC
>NA|TRBJ2-7|TRBV2|few|14
CASSDRPPAGEQYF
TGTGCCAGCAGTGATCGGCCCCCTGCGGGAGAGCAGTACTTC
>TRBD2|TRBJ2-3|TRBV6-5|few|14
CASSYSSGTDTQYF
TGTGCCAGCAGTTACTCTAGCGGGACAGATACGCAGTATTTT
>TRBD1|TRBJ1-2|TRBV29-1|few|12
CSVERERTGSTF
TGCAGCGTTGAAAGGGAACGGACAGGGAGCACCTTC
>NA|TRBJ1-2|TRBV28|few|10
CASRRNGYTF
TGTGCCAGCAGGAGAAATGGCTACACCTTC
>TRBD1|TRBJ2-1|TRBV5-6|NA|14
CASSIRTGGYEQFF
TGTGCCAGCAGCATTCGGACAGGGGGGTATGAGCAGTTCTTC
>NA|TRBJ2-2|TRBV6-2/TRBV6-3|NA|17
CASSYWAGASNTGELFF
TGTGCCAGCAGTTACTGGGCAGGAGCCTCGAACACCGGGGAGCTGTTTTTT
>NA|TRBJ2-7|TRBV7-9|few|12
CASSHVDYEQYF
TGTGCCAGCAGCCATGTGGACTACGAGCAGTACTTC
>NA|TRBJ2-3|TRBV11-3|few|13
CASSLQEGDTQYF
TGTGCCAGCAGCTTACAGGAGGGGGATACGCAGTATTTT
>NA|TRBJ2-7|TRBV2|NA|12
CASSKGRSEQYF
TGTGCCAGCAGTAAGGGCAGGAGCGAGCAGTACTTC
>NA|TRBJ2-3|TRBV7-6|few|16
CASSSRPVPSTDTQYF
TGTGCCAGCAGCTCCCGCCCCGTCCCTAGCACAGATACGCAGTATTTT
>TRBD2|TRBJ2-1|TRBV19|NA|15
CASSIWREADNEQFF
TGTGCCAGTAGTATATGGCGGGAGGCTGACAATGAGCAGTTCTTC
>NA|TRBJ2-1|TRBV11-3|many|15
CASSLQGSSYNEQFF
TGTGCCAGCAGCTTACAGGGTTCCTCCTACAATGAGCAGTTCTTC
>NA|TRBJ1-1|TRBV20-1|NA|12
CSAPPGNTEAFF
TGCAGTGCTCCCCCGGGGAACACTGAAGCTTTCTTT
>NA|TRBJ1-1|TRBV12-1|NA|18
CASSLQSRDRRQNTEAFF
TGTGCCAGCAGCTTACAAAGCCGGGACAGGAGACAGAACACTGAAGCTTTCTTT
>TRBD1|TRBJ1-5|TRBV20-1|few|15
CSAREAGGGNQPQHF
TGCAGTGCTAGAGAGGCAGGGGGCGGTAATCAGCCCCAGCATTTT
>TRBD1|TRBJ1-5|TRBV27|few|16
CASRQTGGPRNQPQHF
TGTGCCAGCAGGCAGACAGGGGGCCCCCGCAATCAGCCCCAGCATTTT
>NA|TRBJ2-2|TRBV4-1|NA|17
CASSLFPASENTGELFF
TGCGCCAGCAGCCTCTTCCCAGCTAGCGAAAACACCGGGGAGCTGTTTTTT
>NA|TRBJ1-4|TRBV6-2/TRBV6-3|few|13
CASSFGRYEKLFF
TGTGCCAGCAGCTTCGGGCGATATGAAAAACTGTTTTTT
>TRBD2|TRBJ2-1|TRBV4-3|few|15
CASSQGQRDYNEQFF
TGCGCCAGCAGCCAGGGGCAGCGGGACTACAATGAGCAGTTCTTC
>NA|TRBJ1-2|TRBV25-1|few|14
CASSMGTGNYGYTF
TGTGCCAGCAGTATGGGCACAGGGAATTATGGCTACACCTTC
>TRBD1|TRBJ1-4|TRBV29-1|few|12
CSVRGPNEKLFF
TGCAGCGTTAGGGGGCCTAATGAAAAACTGTTTTTT
>NA|TRBJ2-4|TRBV29-1|few|12
CSVGVGKNIQYF
TGCAGCGTTGGCGTCGGTAAAAACATTCAGTACTTC
>NA|TRBJ1-2|TRBV7-2|NA|16
CASSRRRGAEYYGYTF
TGTGCCAGCAGTCGCAGGCGGGGGGCCGAATACTATGGCTACACCTTC
>NA|TRBJ1-2|TRBV3-1|NA|14
CASSPRTSIYGYTF
TGTGCCAGCAGCCCGCGGACCTCTATCTATGGCTACACCTTC
>TRBD2|TRBJ2-3|TRBV5-1|many|14
CASKRDYLTDTQYF
TGCGCCAGCAAGAGGGACTACTTAACAGATACGCAGTATTTT
>TRBD1|TRBJ2-7|TRBV6-6|many|13
CASRQGFSYEQYF
TGTGCCAGCCGACAGGGATTCTCCTACGAGCAGTACTTC
>NA|TRBJ1-2|TRBV21-1|NA|15
CASSKSDRGYYGYTF
TGTGCCAGCAGCAAATCGGACAGGGGGTACTATGGCTACACCTTC
>NA|TRBJ2-7|TRBV5-5|few|16
CASGLRRRGPVYEQYF
TGTGCCAGCGGCCTCCGGCGTCGGGGGCCTGTCTACGAGCAGTACTTC
>NA|TRBJ1-1|TRBV9|NA|14
CASSKSGGNTEAFF
TGTGCCAGCTCAAAGTCGGGCGGTAACACTGAAGCTTTCTTT
>NA|TRBJ1-1|TRBV12-2|few|15
CASRLAGQENTEAFF
TGTGCAAGTCGCTTAGCAGGTCAGGAGAACACTGAAGCTTTCTTT
>NA|TRBJ1-3|TRBV28|NA|14
CASLPRDAENTIYF
TGTGCCAGCTTGCCCAGGGACGCTGAAAACACCATATATTTT
>NA|TRBJ2-5|TRBV29-1|NA|11
CGGALQETQYF
TGCGGAGGTGCACTACAAGAGACCCAGTACTTC
>NA|TRBJ2-4|TRBV11-2|NA|16
CASSLDTQLAKNIQYF
TGTGCCAGCAGCTTAGATACACAGTTAGCCAAAAACATTCAGTACTTC
>NA|TRBJ2-7|TRBV4-2|few|15
CASSQDIGSPYEQYF
TGTGCCAGCAGCCAAGACATAGGGTCCCCCTACGAGCAGTACTTC
>NA|TRBJ1-6|TRBV7-2|few|12
CASSRANSPLHF
TGTGCCAGCAGCAGGGCAAATTCACCCCTCCACTTT
>TRBD1|TRBJ2-3|TRBV24-1|NA|15
CATSFGQGGTDTQYF
TGTGCCACCAGTTTCGGACAGGGTGGCACAGATACGCAGTATTTT
>NA|TRBJ1-6|TRBV20-1|NA|15
CSARGDPIYNSPLHF
TGCAGTGCTAGGGGGGATCCTATTTATAATTCACCCCTCCACTTT
>NA|TRBJ1-2|TRBV28|few|15
CASSSFLTSNYGYTF
TGTGCCAGCAGTTCCTTCCTCACATCTAACTATGGCTACACCTTC